The 10 T cell receptor beta chains below all came from one sample that was sequenced in a study of neurological immune-mediated disorders. In TCRdb, the 5' RACE reads were re-called with MiXCR into one record per CDR3 protein. The sample lists more than 25,000 distinct CDR3 sequences, roughly a quarter occurring once. The sample consisted of CD4+ T cells from blood. All receptors derive from a man aged 50 to 59 with HTLV-1-associated myelopathy (HAM/TSP).

The chain joins TRBV6-6 to TRBJ2-2; D possibly corresponds to TRBD1 (5 bases). V was clipped by 6 bases and J by 3 bases, with 8 bases between them. This CDR3 spans 13 amino acids. Germline V gene data show CDR1 as MNHNY and CDR2 as SVGAGI (reference sequence). The CDR3 loop is CASRGQDTGELFF. CDR3 nucleotide sequence: TGTGCCAGCAGAGGACAAGACACCGGGGAGCTGTTTTTT.

A word on this clonotype: A much bigger clone sits one base away, suggesting this may be a read error. This CDR3 reads CSARPPLAGSLPTGELFF. The CDR3 DNA is TGCAGTGCTAGACCACCCTTAGCGGGGTCCTTACCTACCGGGGAGCTGTTTTTT. This rearrangement joins TRBV20-1 to TRBJ2-2; 8 nucleotides line up with TRBD2. There are 18 residues in the CDR3. V dropped 2 bases and J dropped 5; count of bases not matched to a gene: 16. The germline CDR1 and CDR2 sequences are DFQATT and SNEGSKA (reference sequence).

In its sample, this clonotype was seen many times. The genes are TRBV29-1 and TRBJ2-7; 9 nucleotides agree with TRBD1. The CDR3 sequence is 13 residues long. V was clipped by 6 bases and J by 5 bases; unmatched bases: 8. Germline V gene data show CDR1 as SQVTM and CDR2 as ANQGSEA. CDR3 in DNA: TGCAGCGTAGACAGGGGGAGGGCCCACGAGCAGTACTTC. It encodes CSVDRGRAHEQYF.

This clonotype was observed a few times. The chain employs TRBV29-1 and TRBJ2-1; TRBD2 agrees at 12 bases. V was pared by 3 bases and J by 4 bases, with 4 bases of the junction left unmatched. The CDR3 is 15 amino acids. CDR1 is SQVTM and CDR2 is ANQGSEA in the germline V gene. The CDR3 DNA is TGCAGCGTTGAGACTAGCGGGGGCCCTTACAATGAGCAGTTCTTC. Encoded protein: CSVETSGGPYNEQFF.

This clonotype was recorded many times. The chain couples TRBV6-1 to TRBJ1-1; possibly TRBD1 for D (6 bases). Trimming took 8 bases from V and 1 from J, leaving 17 bases between them. CDR3 size: 15 residues. CDR1 and CDR2 from the germline V gene are MNHNS and SASEGT. The CDR3 sequence is CASPGGGGRNTEAFF. The DNA of the CDR3 is TGTGCCAGCCCCGGGGGGGGGGGCCGGAACACTGAAGCTTTCTTT.

J is TRBJ2-3 and V is TRBV9, with D tentatively TRBD2 (5 bases). The CDR3 is made up of 15 amino acids. The germline V gene has CDR1 SGDLS and CDR2 YYNGEE. The germline V and J ends were trimmed by 1 base and 5 bases, with 14 bases remaining between them. The CDR3 nucleotides read TGTGCCAGCAGCGTACGTAGTGTCGGAGGAGATACGCAGTATTTT. Encoded protein: CASSVRSVGGDTQYF.

This clonotype showed up many times. This sequence joins TRBV24-1 and TRBJ2-1; the match to TRBD2 covers 10 bases. The germline V gene has CDR1 KGHDR and CDR2 SFDVKD. V dropped 3 bases and J dropped 7; count of bases not matched to a gene: 8. The length of the CDR3 is 16 residues. This CDR3 is CATSDPLAGAFNEQFF. The CDR3 nucleotides read TGTGCCACCAGTGATCCTCTAGCGGGAGCGTTTAATGAGCAGTTCTTC.

The table lists this clonotype with many counts. V usage is TRBV12-3 or TRBV12-4 and J usage is TRBJ1-1; D not certain. The CDR3 sequence is 14 residues long. Trimming shortened V by 2 bases and J by 4 bases, and 11 bases separated the two germline ends. For the CDR3, the DNA is TGTGCCAGCAGTTTAAGTGCCGGGTCCACTGAAGCTTTCTTT. Protein product: CASSLSAGSTEAFF.

This rearrangement joins TRBV10-3 to TRBJ2-2; TRBD1 aligns across 9 bases. CDR1 and CDR2 from the germline V gene are ENHRY and SYGVKD. Trimming cost V 4 bases and J 6 bases; bases outside gene matches: 3. The CDR3 runs 14 residues. CDR3 sequence (DNA): TGTGCCATCAGTGTGGGACAGGGATCCGGGGAGCTGTTTTTT. Its translation is CAISVGQGSGELFF.

J is TRBJ2-1 and V is TRBV7-3; 10 bases are shared with TRBD2. The CDR3 runs to 15 residues. V dropped 6 bases and J dropped 3; count of bases not matched to a gene: 5. In germline, CDR1 is SGHTA, CDR2 FQGTGA. CDR3 in amino acids: CASRAAGGNYNEQFF. CDR3 DNA sequence: TGTGCCAGCAGAGCAGCGGGGGGGAACTACAATGAGCAGTTCTTC.